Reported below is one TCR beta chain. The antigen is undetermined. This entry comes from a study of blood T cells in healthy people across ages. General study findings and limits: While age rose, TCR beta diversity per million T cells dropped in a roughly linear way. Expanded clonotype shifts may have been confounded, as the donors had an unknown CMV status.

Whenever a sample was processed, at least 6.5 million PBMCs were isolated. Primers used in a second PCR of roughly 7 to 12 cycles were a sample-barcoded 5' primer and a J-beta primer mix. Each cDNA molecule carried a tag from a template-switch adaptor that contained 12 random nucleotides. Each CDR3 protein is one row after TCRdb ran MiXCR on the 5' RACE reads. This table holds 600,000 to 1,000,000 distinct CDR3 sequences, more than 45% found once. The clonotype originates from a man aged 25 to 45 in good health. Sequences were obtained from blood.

In DNA form, the CDR3 reads TGTGCCATCAGTGAGTCGTTGGGCGCCATGCATGAGCAGTACTTC. The encoded protein is CAISESLGAMHEQYF. The chain recombines TRBV10-3 with TRBJ2-5, with D unclear. From germline, CDR1 is ENHRY and CDR2 SYGVKD. This CDR3 is 15 amino acids long. The V and J ends lost 0 bases and 11 bases respectively, with 19 bases between them.